The present T cell receptor beta chain was sequenced within a study of cytomegalovirus exposure and HLA in healthy donors. The PCR ran on 60 Vbeta and 13 Jbeta primers. Profiling relied on immunoSEQ multiplex PCR, and the TCRdb table lists in-frame clones only, not all of them. The sample has about 160,000 clones; around three quarters are singletons. V lost 7 bases and J lost 0, with 6 bases in between. The V gene's germline CDR1 is ENHRY and CDR2 SYGVKD. The CDR3 has 13 amino acids. J is TRBJ1-4 and V is TRBV10-3; D remains ambiguous. This sequence was found in a man between 35 and 55 years old in good health and CMV-seronegative. Sequences were obtained from PBMCs. DNA for the CDR3: TGTGCCATCAAGGCGGCAACTAATGAAAAACTGTTTTTT. This translates into CAIKAATNEKLFF.